This T cell receptor (beta chain) is drawn from a study of blood T cell repertoires in COVID-19. The germline CDR1 and CDR2 sequences are WNHNN and SYGVQD (reference sequence). This CDR3 is built from 15 residues. V lost 2 bases to trimming and J lost 2 bases, with 12 bases between them. The study drew participants aged roughly 18 to 89 years from under 30 US areas. In the authors' methods: Quantification of nucleated cells was approximated via reference gene primer amplification. Some clones are missing from TCRdb's copy, which holds only in-frame ones; the method was immunoSEQ multiplex PCR. The V and J calls and the clone size are those of that table, but D and trimming were determined from the DNA. The data hold approximately 260,000 clones, with 85% to 95% observed a single time.

The genes are TRBV10-1 and TRBJ1-2, with a tentative D call TRBD1 (5 bases). The sequencing input was PBMCs or T cells enriched from blood (not recorded which). The clonotype originates from a woman under 30 who had recovered from COVID-19. The CDR3 loop is CASSERAGPNYGYTF. For the CDR3, the DNA is TGCGCCAGCAGTGAGAGGGCGGGGCCCAACTATGGCTACACCTTC.